The TCR beta chain described here comes from a study of neurological immune-mediated disorders. For sorted libraries, the input was some 1 million CD4+ or CD8+ T cells. In every sequencing run, more than 160 million TCR-beta sequences were generated from 15-18 subjects. TCRdb re-called the 5' RACE reads through MiXCR, storing one row per CDR3 protein. The table lists just over 30,000 distinct CDR3 sequences, approximately 5.2% of them singletons. This clonotype was found a few times. With 0 bases removed from V and 8 bases from J, the gap between germline ends came to 21 bases. Germline loops: CDR1 LGHNA, CDR2 YNFKEQ. The CDR3 length is 17 residues.

The sample comprised CD4+ T cells from blood. The sequence was collected from a woman aged 45-59 years in good health. The chain couples TRBV4-2 to TRBJ2-3; D possibly corresponds to TRBD1 (7 bases). The CDR3 bases are TGTGCCAGCAGCCAAGAGGGACAGCGCACCTTCGGGAGTACGCAGTATTTT. As protein: CASSQEGQRTFGSTQYF.